The 7 T cell receptor beta chains in this list originate from one sample, sequenced in a study of blood T cell repertoires in COVID-19. The method was immunoSEQ multiplex PCR; TCRdb's version includes in-frame clones alone and lacks a portion of them. The sample holds a few hundred thousand clones, roughly 85% seen once. The sample taken for sequencing was PBMCs or T cells enriched from blood (not recorded which). All receptors derive from a man aged 35 to 55 who had recovered from COVID-19.

The V call is TRBV30, the J call TRBJ2-3, with a possible D match to TRBD2 (6 bases). CDR3 length: 14 residues. CDR1 and CDR2 (germline): GTSNPN, SVGIG (reference sequence). V lost 3 bases and J 2 bases, leaving 12 bases between the germline ends. Here the CDR3 DNA reads TGTGCCTGGAGAGGAGGGCTCCCCACAGATACGCAGTATTTT. It yields the protein CAWRGGLPTDTQYF.

The chain combines TRBV5-5 with TRBJ1-3; D gene unclear. The V and J ends lost 2 bases and 0 bases respectively, with 6 bases between them. The CDR3 contains 14 residues. Germline CDR1 SGHKS, CDR2 YYEKEE (reference sequence). The CDR3: CASSFDSSGNTIYF. Here the CDR3 DNA reads TGTGCCAGCAGCTTCGACTCCTCTGGAAACACCATATATTTT.

The chain uses TRBV9 and TRBJ1-1; D is unresolved. The length of the CDR3 is 16 residues. Germline V gives CDR1 SGDLS, CDR2 YYNGEE. V was cut by 0 bases and J by 0 bases, with 12 bases left in between. The CDR3 here is CASSVGAGNMNTEAFF. In nucleotides, the CDR3 is TGTGCCAGCAGCGTAGGCGCGGGAAATATGAACACTGAAGCTTTCTTT.

This clone came up a few times. The rearrangement links TRBV6-2 or TRBV6-3 to TRBJ1-5; 8 bases fit TRBD1. The CDR3 has 16 amino acids. Germline V gene data show CDR1 as MNHEY and CDR2 as SVGEGT. Trimming at V came to 7 bases and at J to 0 bases, leaving 8 bases not matched to a gene. The CDR3, as DNA: TGTGCCAGCAACCCCACCGGGACAGGTAGCAATCAGCCCCAGCATTTT. Translation gives CASNPTGTGSNQPQHF.

The table lists this clone with a count of one. The chain has TRBV28 and TRBJ2-1, with D uncertain. Trimming left V 5 bases short and J 4 bases short, with 12 bases between. There are 14 residues in the CDR3. Germline assignment: CDR1 MDHEN and CDR2 SYDVKM. CDR3 nucleotide sequence: TGTGCCAGCAGTCTCGCGACAAAGTACAATGAGCAGTTCTTC. It specifies CASSLATKYNEQFF.

This clone has more than one count but fewer than ten. V usage is TRBV13 and J usage is TRBJ1-1, with 7 bases fitting TRBD1. Looked up from germline, CDR1 is PRHDT and CDR2 is FYEKMQ (reference sequence). The CDR3 is 13 amino acids. V lost 9 bases, J lost 6 bases, and 10 bases stayed unmatched. DNA of the CDR3: TGTGCCAGTAGTTTACAGGGGATCGCTGAAGCTTTCTTT. Its protein is CASSLQGIAEAFF.

This clone was seen a handful of times. The chain couples TRBV12-3 or TRBV12-4 to TRBJ2-7; D gene unclear. The CDR3 spans 13 residues. The V gene lost 1 base and the J gene lost 5 bases, with 9 bases spanning the gap. CDR3 region: CASSLEQLDEQYF. CDR3 sequence (DNA): TGTGCCAGCAGTTTAGAACAGTTGGACGAGCAGTACTTC.